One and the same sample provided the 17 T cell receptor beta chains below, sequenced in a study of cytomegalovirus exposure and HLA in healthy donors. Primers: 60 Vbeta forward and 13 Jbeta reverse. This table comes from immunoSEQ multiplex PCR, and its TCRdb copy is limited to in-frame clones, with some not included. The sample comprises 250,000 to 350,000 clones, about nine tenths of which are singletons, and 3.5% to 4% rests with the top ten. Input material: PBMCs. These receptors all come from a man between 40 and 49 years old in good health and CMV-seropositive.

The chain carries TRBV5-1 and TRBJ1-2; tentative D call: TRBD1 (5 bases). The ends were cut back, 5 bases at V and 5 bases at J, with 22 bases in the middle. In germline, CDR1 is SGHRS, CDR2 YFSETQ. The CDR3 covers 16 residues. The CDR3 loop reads CASRPAPGNALYGYTF. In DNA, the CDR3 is TGCGCCAGCAGACCCGCTCCAGGGAACGCCCTTTATGGCTACACCTTC.

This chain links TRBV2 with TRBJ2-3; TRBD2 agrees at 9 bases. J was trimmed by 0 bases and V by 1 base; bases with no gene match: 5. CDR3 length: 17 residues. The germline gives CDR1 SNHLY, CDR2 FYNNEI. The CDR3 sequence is CASSEGLAGPSTDTQYF. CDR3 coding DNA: TGTGCCAGCAGTGAAGGGCTAGCGGGACCTAGCACAGATACGCAGTATTTT.

The CDR3 protein is CASSPWTGGLGEQYF. The CDR3 nucleotides read TGTGCCAGCAGCCCCTGGACAGGGGGCTTAGGAGAGCAGTACTTC. This chain links TRBV5-4 with TRBJ2-7; 11 positions match TRBD1. This CDR3 is 15 amino acids long. Germline V lookup: CDR1 SGHNT, CDR2 YYREEE (reference sequence). After removal of 4 bases from V and 7 bases from J, the junction contained 10 bases not matched to a gene. The full variable domain, in which reference TRBV5-4 and TRBJ2-7 provide the parts outside the CDR3, is ETGVTQSPTHLIKTRGQQVTLRCSSQSGHNTVSWYQQALGQGPQFIFQYYREEENGRGNFPPRFSGLQFPNYSSELNVNALELDDSALYLCASSPWTGGLGEQYFGPGTRLTVT.

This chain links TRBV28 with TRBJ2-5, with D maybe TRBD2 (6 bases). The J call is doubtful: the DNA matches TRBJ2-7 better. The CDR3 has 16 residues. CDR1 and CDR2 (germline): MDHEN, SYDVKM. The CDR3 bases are TGTGCCAGCAGCCACCCGGTTTGGGGGAGGAACTACGAGCAGTACTTC. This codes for CASSHPVWGRNYEQYF.

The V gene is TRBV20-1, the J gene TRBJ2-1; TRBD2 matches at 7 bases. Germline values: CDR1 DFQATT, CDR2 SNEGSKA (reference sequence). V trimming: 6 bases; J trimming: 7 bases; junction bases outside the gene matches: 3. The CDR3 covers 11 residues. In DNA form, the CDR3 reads TGCAGTGCGGGGGGGACGAATGAGCAGTTCTTC. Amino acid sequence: CSAGGTNEQFF.

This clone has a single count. CDR3 loop: CASSPPTGAETQYF. In DNA form, the CDR3 reads TGTGCCAGCTCACCACCAACAGGGGCCGAGACCCAGTACTTC. The chain uses TRBV18 and TRBJ2-5, with TRBD1 matching over 7 bases. The CDR3 is 14 amino acids. In germline, CDR1 is KGHSH, CDR2 LQKENI. Trimming removed 0 bases from V and 5 bases from J; junction bases left unmatched: 3.

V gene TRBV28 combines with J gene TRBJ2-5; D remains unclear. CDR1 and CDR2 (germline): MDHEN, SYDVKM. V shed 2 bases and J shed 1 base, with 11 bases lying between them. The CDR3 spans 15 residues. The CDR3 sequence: CASSLAREVQETQYF. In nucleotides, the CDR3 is TGTGCCAGCAGTTTAGCTAGAGAGGTCCAAGAGACCCAGTACTTC.

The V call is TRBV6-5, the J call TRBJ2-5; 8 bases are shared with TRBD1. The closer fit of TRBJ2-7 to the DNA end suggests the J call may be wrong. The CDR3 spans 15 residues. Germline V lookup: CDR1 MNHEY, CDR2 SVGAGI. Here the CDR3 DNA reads TGTGCCAGCAGCACCGGGACAGGATTTACCTACGAGCAGTACTTC. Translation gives CASSTGTGFTYEQYF.

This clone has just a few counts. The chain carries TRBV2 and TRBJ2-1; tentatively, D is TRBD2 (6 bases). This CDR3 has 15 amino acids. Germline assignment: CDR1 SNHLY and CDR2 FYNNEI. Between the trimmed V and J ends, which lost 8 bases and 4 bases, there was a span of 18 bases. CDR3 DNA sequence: TGTGCCAGCCATCCCACGCTAGCGCAATACAATGAGCAGTTCTTC. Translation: CASHPTLAQYNEQFF.

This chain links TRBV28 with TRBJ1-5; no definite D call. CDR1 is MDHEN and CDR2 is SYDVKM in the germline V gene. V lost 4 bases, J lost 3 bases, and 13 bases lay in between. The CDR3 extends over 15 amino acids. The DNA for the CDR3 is TGTGCCAGCAGTTCCCTCCCCCCTTCCAATCAGCCCCAGCATTTT. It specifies CASSSLPPSNQPQHF.

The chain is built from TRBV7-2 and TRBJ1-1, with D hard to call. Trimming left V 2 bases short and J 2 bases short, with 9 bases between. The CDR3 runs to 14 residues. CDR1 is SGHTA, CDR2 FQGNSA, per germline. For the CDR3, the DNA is TGTGCCAGCAGCTTATCCACAGCAAACACTGAAGCTTTCTTT. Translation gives CASSLSTANTEAFF. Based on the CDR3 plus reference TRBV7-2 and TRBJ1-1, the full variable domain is GAGVSQSPSNKVTEKGKDVELRCDPISGHTALYWYRQSLGQGLEFLIYFQGNSAPDKSGLPSDRFSAERTGGSVSTLTIQRTQQEDSAVYLCASSLSTANTEAFFGQGTRLTVV.

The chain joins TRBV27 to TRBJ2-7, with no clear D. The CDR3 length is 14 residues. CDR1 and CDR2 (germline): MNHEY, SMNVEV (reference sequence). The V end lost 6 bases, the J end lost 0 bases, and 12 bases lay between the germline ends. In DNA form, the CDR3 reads TGTGCCAGCAGCCGACACCTAAGCTCCTACGAGCAGTACTTC. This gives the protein CASSRHLSSYEQYF.

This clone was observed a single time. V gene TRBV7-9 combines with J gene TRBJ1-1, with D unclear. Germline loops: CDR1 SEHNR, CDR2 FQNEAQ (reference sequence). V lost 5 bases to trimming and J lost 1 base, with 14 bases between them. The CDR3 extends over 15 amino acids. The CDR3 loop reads CASSPKVEGNTEAFF. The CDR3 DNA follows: TGTGCCAGCAGCCCAAAGGTGGAGGGGAACACTGAAGCTTTCTTT.

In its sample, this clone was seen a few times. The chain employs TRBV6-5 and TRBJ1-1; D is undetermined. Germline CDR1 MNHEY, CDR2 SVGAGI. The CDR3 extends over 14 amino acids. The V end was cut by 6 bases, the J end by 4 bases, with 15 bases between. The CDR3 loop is CASSPTLWSTEAFF. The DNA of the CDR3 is TGTGCCAGCAGCCCTACTCTTTGGAGCACTGAAGCTTTCTTT.

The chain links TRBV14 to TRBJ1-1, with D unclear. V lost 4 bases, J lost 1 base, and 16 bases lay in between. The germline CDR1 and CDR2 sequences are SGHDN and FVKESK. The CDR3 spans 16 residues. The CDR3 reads CASSPGSGPPNTEAFF. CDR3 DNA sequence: TGTGCCAGCAGCCCTGGTTCTGGGCCTCCGAACACTGAAGCTTTCTTT. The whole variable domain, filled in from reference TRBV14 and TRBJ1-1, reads EAGVTQFPSHSVIEKGQTVTLRCDPISGHDNLYWYRRVMGKEIKFLLHFVKESKQDESGMPNNRFLAERTGGTYSTLKVQPAELEDSGVYFCASSPGSGPPNTEAFFGQGTRLTVV.

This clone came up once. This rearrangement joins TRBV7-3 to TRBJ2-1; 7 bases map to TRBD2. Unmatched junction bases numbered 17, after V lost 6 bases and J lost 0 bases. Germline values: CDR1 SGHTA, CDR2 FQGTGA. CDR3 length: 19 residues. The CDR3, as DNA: TGTGCCAGCAGTTCCGCTCGTCCCGGGGGGTTACGCTCCTACAATGAGCAGTTCTTC. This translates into CASSSARPGGLRSYNEQFF.

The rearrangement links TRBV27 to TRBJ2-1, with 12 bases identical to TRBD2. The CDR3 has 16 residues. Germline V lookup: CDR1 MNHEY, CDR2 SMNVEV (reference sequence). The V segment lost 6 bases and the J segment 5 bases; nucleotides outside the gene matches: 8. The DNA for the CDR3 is TGTGCCAGCAGGAGACTAGCGGGGGCTCCCAACAATGAGCAGTTCTTC. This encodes CASRRLAGAPNNEQFF.